This entry is about one T cell receptor (beta chain). This CDR3 comprises 15 residues. CDR1 is SGHRS, CDR2 YFSETQ, per germline. The entry originates in a study of monozygotic twins with inflammatory bowel disease. TCRdb reworked the 5' RACE reads into one entry per CDR3 protein, no DNA. Its listing shows roughly 330,000 distinct CDR3 sequences. The sequencing input was blood. The rearrangement joins TRBV5-1 to TRBJ1-2. This TCR was recovered from a human donor with ulcerative colitis or Crohn's disease, or a healthy co-twin of an affected twin (not recorded which). The chain's CDR3 is CASSSREGGYYGYTF.